The clone carrying this T cell receptor (beta chain) has a count of ten or more. Its antigen is undetermined. This sample is drawn from a study of T cells after yellow fever vaccination. Template switching with 5'RACE generated the TCR cDNA and added a universal primer site and UMIs. MiXCR was run by TCRdb on the 5' RACE reads, yielding one entry per CDR3 protein. The sample consists of 170,000 or so distinct CDR3 sequences, approximately 9.9% of them appearing once. Broader study findings: Researchers report a weaker secondary response that nonetheless peaked faster, day 5 versus 15. Booster samples showed a return of most primary-vaccination clones (almost 97% CD4, about 88% CD8).

The sample here was CD8+ T cells sorted from PBMCs, taken 45 days after the yellow fever booster vaccination. The clonotype was recovered from a man younger than 35 who received the YFV17D yellow fever vaccine.

CDR3 protein: CASLRSSYGYTF. CDR3 in DNA: TGTGCCAGCTTAAGGAGCTCTTATGGCTACACCTTC. J is TRBJ1-2 and V is TRBV7-9; D call uncertain. Per the germline V gene, CDR1 is SEHNR and CDR2 is FQNEAQ (reference sequence). CDR3 length: 12 residues. V lost 8 bases, J lost 5 bases, and 12 bases lay in between.